This TCR beta chain came from a study of memory CD4+ T cells and cytomegalovirus serostatus. Study-wide background: Donors were healthy Belgian adults, under 10 CMV seropositive and about two dozen seronegative.

In the case of this clone: The antigen is undetermined.

CDR1 is MDHEN, CDR2 SYDVKM, per germline. This CDR3 comprises 15 residues. Trimming removed 5 bases at V and 1 base at J, with 13 bases between. Findings of the study overall: CMV serostatus prediction reached median AUC about 0.95, or 0.9 with US-trained model. The CMV-associated TCR signature appears largely within the CD4+ memory repertoire.

The sort gate was single viable CD3+CD4+CD8-CD45RO+ cells for memory CD4+ T cells. TCRdb keeps only in-frame clones here, not all; method: immunoSEQ multiplex PCR. The sample has 55,000 or so clones, 83% seen once; the top ten hold 1.5% to 2%. The receptor was isolated from an adult in good health and CMV-seropositive. Sequenced material: memory CD4+ T cells from blood. The chain couples TRBV28 to TRBJ2-3; no reliable D call. DNA for the CDR3: TGTGCCAGCAGTCCCTGGTTGCTGGGCACAGATACGCAGTATTTT. It codes for CASSPWLLGTDTQYF.